Listed below are T cell receptor beta chains from one sample, sequenced in a study of OX40 agonist ivuxolimab in advanced cancers. Generated by immunoSEQ multiplex PCR, the TCRdb table keeps only in-frame clones and is missing some. The table includes 55,000 to 70,000 clones, around four fifths detected once. The material was CD4+ or CD8+ T cells sorted from blood, obtained in a trial of the OX40 agonist ivuxolimab. The origin of the receptors is an adult with an advanced solid tumor such as melanoma, head and neck, liver or kidney cancer. Both conserved end residues are part of each CDR3. A D gene is named only where the DNA matches it firmly. Size tells how often a clone was seen (once, few, many) or the class of an expanded clone, and some rows leave it out.

CDR3: CASSLQSTDTQYF
DNA: TGTGCCAGCAGCTTACAGAGCACAGATACGCAGTATTTT
D: -
V: TRBV7-2
size: few
J: TRBJ2-3

CDR3: CASSEGFFHTGELFF
DNA: TGCGCCAGCAGTGAGGGCTTCTTCCACACCGGGGAGCTGTTTTTT
D: -
V: TRBV10-1
size: -
J: TRBJ2-2

CDR3: CASSGEFATNEKLFF
DNA: TGTGCCAGCAGCGGGGAGTTTGCAACTAATGAAAAACTGTTTTTT
D: -
V: TRBV7-9
size: -
J: TRBJ1-4

CDR3: CASSYGDSGANVLTF
DNA: TGTGCCAGCAGTTACGGGGACTCTGGGGCCAACGTCCTGACTTTC
D: -
V: TRBV6-5
size: -
J: TRBJ2-6

CDR3: CASSLAFRGGNVLTF
DNA: TGTGCCAGCAGCTTAGCATTCCGAGGGGGCAACGTCCTGACTTTC
D: -
V: TRBV11-2
size: -
J: TRBJ2-6

CDR3: CASSQQGRTNEKLFF
DNA: TGTGCCAGTAGTCAACAGGGGAGAACTAATGAAAAACTGTTTTTT
D: TRBD1
V: TRBV19
size: -
J: TRBJ1-4

CDR3: CASTPTGSRQPQHF
DNA: TGTGCCAGCACTCCTACAGGGAGTAGACAGCCCCAGCATTTT
D: -
V: TRBV27
size: -
J: TRBJ1-5

CDR3: CASSSGTSGRMYEQYF
DNA: TGTGCCAGTAGTTCCGGGACTAGCGGGAGGATGTACGAGCAGTACTTC
D: TRBD2
V: TRBV19
size: -
J: TRBJ2-7

CDR3: CASSEDFRDTQYF
DNA: TGTGCCAGCAGTGAGGACTTTCGAGATACGCAGTATTTT
D: -
V: TRBV6-1
size: -
J: TRBJ2-3

CDR3: CASGFELAGGPVTGELFF
DNA: TGTGCTAGTGGTTTTGAACTAGCGGGAGGGCCAGTCACCGGGGAGCTGTTTTTT
D: TRBD2
V: TRBV12-5
size: once
J: TRBJ2-2

CDR3: CASSVQTTGELFF
DNA: TGTGCCAGCAGTGTCCAGACTACCGGGGAGCTGTTTTTT
D: -
V: TRBV2
size: -
J: TRBJ2-2

CDR3: CAWSVVKGSLAMSYNEQFF
DNA: TGTGCCTGGAGTGTAGTTAAGGGTTCCCTCGCTATGTCCTACAATGAGCAGTTCTTC
D: -
V: TRBV30
size: -
J: TRBJ2-1

CDR3: CASSQGAFGTQGNTIYF
DNA: TGCGCCAGCAGCCAAGGTGCGTTCGGGACCCAGGGAAACACCATATATTTT
D: -
V: TRBV4-1
size: -
J: TRBJ1-3

CDR3: CASSSTTSGMSYEQYF
DNA: TGTGCCAGCAGCTCTACGACTAGCGGGATGTCCTACGAGCAGTACTTC
D: TRBD2
V: TRBV7-8
size: -
J: TRBJ2-7

CDR3: CASSYYTGELFF
DNA: TGTGCCAGCAGCTATTACACCGGGGAGCTGTTTTTT
D: -
V: TRBV6-5
size: -
J: TRBJ2-2

CDR3: CASRTNQDRLWANVLTF
DNA: TGTGCCAGCAGAACCAACCAAGACAGGCTCTGGGCCAACGTCCTGACTTTC
D: -
V: TRBV28
size: -
J: TRBJ2-6

CDR3: CASSLGEGAFEKLFF
DNA: TGTGCCAGCAGCTTAGGGGAGGGGGCGTTTGAAAAACTGTTTTTT
D: TRBD1
V: TRBV7-9
size: -
J: TRBJ1-4

CDR3: CASSPLAEGAEAFF
DNA: TGTGCCAGCTCACCCCTCGCTGAAGGGGCTGAAGCTTTCTTT
D: -
V: TRBV18
size: -
J: TRBJ1-1

CDR3: CASSPGTGTYNEQFF
DNA: TGCGCCAGCAGCCCGGGGACAGGGACGTACAATGAGCAGTTCTTC
D: TRBD1
V: TRBV5-1
size: -
J: TRBJ2-1

CDR3: CASSVGTGWQPQHF
DNA: TGTGCCAGCAGCGTCGGGACAGGGTGGCAGCCCCAGCATTTT
D: TRBD1
V: TRBV9
size: -
J: TRBJ1-5

CDR3: CASSQAGAPTYEQYF
DNA: TGCGCCAGCAGCCAAGCGGGAGCGCCCACCTACGAGCAGTACTTC
D: -
V: TRBV4-1
size: -
J: TRBJ2-7

CDR3: CASSIVGTGVYNEQFF
DNA: TGTGCCAGTAGTATAGTTGGGACAGGGGTATACAATGAGCAGTTCTTC
D: TRBD1
V: TRBV19
size: -
J: TRBJ2-1

CDR3: CASSFVMGGELFF
DNA: TGTGCCAGCAGCTTTGTTATGGGCGGGGAGCTGTTTTTT
D: -
V: TRBV7-9
size: -
J: TRBJ2-2

CDR3: CASSSGLGGEAQYF
DNA: TGTGCTAGCAGCTCCGGACTGGGTGGTGAGGCCCAGTACTTC
D: -
V: TRBV7-7
size: -
J: TRBJ2-5

CDR3: CASSAGGLAGRRYSYNEQFF
DNA: TGTGCCAGCAGCGCAGGAGGACTAGCGGGACGTCGGTACTCCTACAATGAGCAGTTCTTC
D: TRBD2
V: TRBV9
size: few
J: TRBJ2-1

CDR3: CASSQGAEKTQYF
DNA: TGTGCCAGCAGTCAGGGGGCGGAAAAGACCCAGTACTTC
D: TRBD1
V: TRBV6-1
size: -
J: TRBJ2-5

CDR3: CASNEGSSYNEQFF
DNA: TGTGCCAGTAACGAGGGGAGCTCCTACAATGAGCAGTTCTTC
D: -
V: TRBV19
size: -
J: TRBJ2-1

CDR3: CASSDRDYLKDEQFF
DNA: TGTGCCAGCAGCGACCGGGACTACCTTAAGGATGAGCAGTTCTTC
D: TRBD2
V: TRBV9
size: -
J: TRBJ2-1

CDR3: CASSSGGYDNYGYTF
DNA: TGTGCCAGCAGCTCAGGCGGTTACGATAACTATGGCTACACCTTC
D: -
V: TRBV11-3
size: -
J: TRBJ1-2

CDR3: CASSPTPSSSYEQYF
DNA: TGTGCCAGCAGTCCTACCCCTAGTTCCTCCTACGAGCAGTACTTC
D: -
V: TRBV2
size: -
J: TRBJ2-7

CDR3: CASRIENCGRDTQYF
DNA: TGTGCAAGTCGCATAGAGAATTGTGGCAGAGATACGCAGTATTTT
D: -
V: TRBV12-2
size: -
J: TRBJ2-3

CDR3: CASSSGRTGFQGEQFF
DNA: TGTGCCAGCAGCTCCGGCCGGACAGGGTTTCAGGGCGAGCAGTTCTTC
D: TRBD1
V: TRBV13
size: -
J: TRBJ2-1

CDR3: CASSAWDSPWPQHF
DNA: TGTGCCAGTAGTGCCTGGGACAGCCCCTGGCCCCAGCATTTT
D: TRBD1
V: TRBV19
size: -
J: TRBJ1-5

CDR3: CASERGANEQFF
DNA: TGTGCCAGCGAGAGGGGGGCGAATGAGCAGTTCTTC
D: -
V: TRBV6-1
size: -
J: TRBJ2-1

CDR3: CASKQTNNSPLHF
DNA: TGTGCCAGCAAACAGACTAATAATTCACCCCTCCACTTT
D: -
V: TRBV2
size: -
J: TRBJ1-6

CDR3: CSVEAAGYEQYF
DNA: TGCAGCGTTGAGGCTGCGGGTTACGAGCAGTACTTC
D: -
V: TRBV29-1
size: -
J: TRBJ2-7

CDR3: CASSALTGVAGELFF
DNA: TGTGCCAGCAGCGCGCTGACAGGGGTTGCCGGGGAGCTGTTTTTT
D: TRBD1
V: TRBV25-1
size: once
J: TRBJ2-2

CDR3: CASSYSTGAPYEQYF
DNA: TGTGCCAGCAGTTACTCGACAGGGGCCCCCTACGAGCAGTACTTC
D: TRBD1
V: TRBV6-5
size: -
J: TRBJ2-7